The 25 T cell receptor beta chains below were found in one sample sequenced in a study of precursors of human CD4 cytotoxic T cells. TCRdb reprocessed the reads with MiXCR, giving one entry per CDR3 protein. The sample comprises 600 to 750 distinct CDR3 sequences, 12% to 15% of which are singletons, and roughly 10% rests with the top ten. Sorted CD4+ central memory, effector memory, IL-7R-high TEMRA and IL-7R-negative TEMRA cells underwent bulk UMI sequencing. The sequencing sample was made of memory CD4+ T cells from blood (PBMCs). Receptors were obtained from a human donor in good health.

This clonotype was counted only a few times. The V gene is TRBV6-5, the J gene TRBJ1-1, with D unclear. The CDR3 runs to 19 residues. V dropped 6 bases and J dropped 4 bases, with 30 bases sitting between them. CDR1 is MNHEY and CDR2 is SVGAGI in the germline V gene. This chain's CDR3 is CASSALRGIPLTRSTEAFF. The CDR3 DNA follows: TGTGCCAGCAGCGCCTTACGAGGGATCCCTCTAACTCGGTCCACTGAAGCTTTCTTT.

This chain joins TRBV7-9 and TRBJ2-1; TRBD1 might be the D (5 bases). V dropped 5 bases and J dropped 1 base, with 15 bases sitting between them. CDR1 and CDR2 (germline): SEHNR, FQNEAQ (reference sequence). The CDR3 runs 16 residues. The CDR3 DNA sequence: TGTGCCAGCAGCCCTTATGACAGTTCATCCTACAATGAGCAGTTCTTC. Amino acid sequence: CASSPYDSSSYNEQFF.

In this sample, this clonotype turned up a few times. The chain uses TRBV7-2 and TRBJ2-7, with D possibly being TRBD1 (6 bases). Looked up from germline, CDR1 is SGHTA and CDR2 is FQGNSA. Trimming took 2 bases from V and 6 from J, leaving 8 bases between them. The CDR3 is 12 amino acids. CDR3 bases: TGTGCCAGCAGCTTAACAGGGTTCGAGCAGTACTTC. Encoded protein: CASSLTGFEQYF. Full variable domain (remainder filled in from reference TRBV7-2 and TRBJ2-7): GAGVSQSPSNKVTEKGKDVELRCDPISGHTALYWYRQSLGQGLEFLIYFQGNSAPDKSGLPSDRFSAERTGGSVSTLTIQRTQQEDSAVYLCASSLTGFEQYFGPGTRLTVT.

The chain combines TRBV24-1 with TRBJ2-2; 8 nucleotides match TRBD2. The junction had 5 bases not matched to a gene; V was cut back by 1 base and J by 5 bases. Looked up from germline, CDR1 is KGHDR and CDR2 is SFDVKD. The CDR3 length is 16 residues. The CDR3 spells CATSDFPGGPTGELFF. The CDR3 DNA reads as TGTGCCACCAGTGATTTCCCGGGAGGGCCTACCGGGGAGCTGTTTTTT.

This clonotype ranks as large. The chain joins TRBV5-4 to TRBJ2-1; perhaps TRBD2 as D (7 bases). V was pared by 3 bases and J by 4 bases, with 14 bases between. CDR1 SGHNT and CDR2 YYREEE come from the germline V gene (reference sequence). CDR3 length: 15 amino acids. The CDR3 region has the DNA TGTGCCAGCAGCTCCCTGGGGGGGCAATACAATGAGCAGTTCTTC. Protein: CASSSLGGQYNEQFF.

This clonotype was counted only a few times. The chain couples TRBV6-5 to TRBJ2-6; D is possibly TRBD1 or TRBD2 (5 bases each). Trimming took 5 bases from V and 0 from J, leaving 14 bases between them. The CDR3 has 17 amino acids. Germline V CDR1 and CDR2: MNHEY, SVGAGI. For the CDR3, the DNA is TGTGCCAGCAGTCGCCCGGGACGTACCTCTGGGGCCAACGTCCTGACTTTC. It codes for CASSRPGRTSGANVLTF.

Within the sample, this clonotype is large. The chain combines TRBV6-5 with TRBJ1-4; tentative D call: TRBD1 (5 bases). From germline, CDR1 is MNHEY and CDR2 SVGAGI. There are 14 residues in the CDR3. Trimming took 0 bases from V and 8 from J, leaving 10 bases between them. CDR3 sequence: CASSYSNKGEKLFF. CDR3 DNA: TGTGCCAGCAGTTACTCGAATAAGGGGGAAAAACTGTTTTTT.

In its sample, this clonotype was seen a few times. This rearrangement joins TRBV5-1 to TRBJ1-1; weak D call: TRBD1 (6 bases). Germline V CDR1 and CDR2: SGHRS, YFSETQ. V lost 0 bases and J lost 4, with 16 bases in between. This CDR3 is 16 amino acids long. CDR3 loop: CASSLGDTSRGTEAFF. In DNA form, the CDR3 reads TGCGCCAGCAGCTTGGGGGACACTTCTAGAGGCACTGAAGCTTTCTTT.

The chain couples TRBV5-1 to TRBJ2-2; 11 bases line up with TRBD2. V was clipped by 1 base and J by 0 bases; unmatched bases: 20. The CDR3 spans 23 residues. Germline V gene lookup returns CDR1 SGHRS and CDR2 YFSETQ. The chain's CDR3 is CASSLLPLSLAGGIATNTGELFF. Here the CDR3 DNA reads TGCGCCAGCAGCTTGCTCCCCTTGTCCCTAGCGGGGGGAATCGCGACGAACACCGGGGAGCTGTTTTTT.

There are a few counts of this clonotype. The V gene is TRBV7-9, the J gene TRBJ2-5, with D tentatively TRBD2 (5 bases). The V gene's germline CDR1 is SEHNR and CDR2 FQNEAQ (reference sequence). V was pared by 3 bases and J by 5 bases, with 16 bases between. This CDR3 has 15 amino acids. Here the CDR3 DNA reads TGTGCCAGCAGCTTTGTCCCCCCGAGGAGGGAGACCCAGTACTTC. The encoded protein is CASSFVPPRRETQYF.

About this clonotype: A much larger clone differs from this one at a single base, so this may be a read error. The chain links TRBV5-6 to TRBJ2-7, with 8 positions matching TRBD1. The CDR3 is 15 residues long. Germline V gene sequence: CDR1 SGHDT, CDR2 YYEEEE. The CDR3 sequence: CASSSWTGNSYELYF. The DNA for the CDR3 is TGTGCCAGCAGCTCCTGGACAGGGAACTCCTACGAGCTGTACTTC.

Only a few counts were recorded for this clonotype. CDR3 amino acids: CASSLGLAYNEQFF. CDR3 in DNA: TGTGCCAGCAGTTTAGGACTAGCCTACAATGAGCAGTTCTTC. This sequence joins TRBV28 and TRBJ2-1; the match to TRBD2 covers 7 bases. Germline V gene data show CDR1 as MDHEN and CDR2 as SYDVKM. V was pared by 2 bases and J by 2 bases, with 0 bases of the junction left unmatched. This CDR3 has 14 residues.

This clonotype is categorized as large. The rearrangement uses TRBV12-3 or TRBV12-4 and TRBJ2-3; TRBD2 aligns across 8 bases. The CDR3 contains 15 residues. V gave up 2 bases and J gave up 6 bases; unmatched junction bases: 7. The CDR3 DNA follows: TGTGCCAGCAGTTTAAGGGGACTAGAATTGGATACGCAGTATTTT. It yields the protein CASSLRGLELDTQYF.

This clonotype was observed a few times. The chain uses TRBV2 and TRBJ2-7, with 7 bases aligning to TRBD2. Germline assignment: CDR1 SNHLY and CDR2 FYNNEI. Trimming removed 4 bases from V and 7 bases from J; junction bases left unmatched: 4. The CDR3 sequence is 12 residues long. The CDR3 nucleotides are TGTGCCAGCAGTGCCCCCGGGGGGGAGCAGTACTTC. Translation: CASSAPGGEQYF. The full variable domain, rest sourced from reference TRBV2 and TRBJ2-7, is EPEVTQTPSHQVTQMGQEVILRCVPISNHLYFYWYRQILGQKVEFLVSFYNNEISEKSEIFDDQFSVERPDGSNFTLKIRSTKLEDSAMYFCASSAPGGEQYFGPGTRLTVT.

This rearrangement joins TRBV7-2 to TRBJ2-6, with 7 bases that match TRBD1. The CDR3 is 18 amino acids. Trimming removed 5 bases from V and 0 bases from J; junction bases left unmatched: 10. Per the germline V gene, CDR1 is SGHTA and CDR2 is FQGNSA. The CDR3 loop reads CASSRQGVYFSGANVLTF. The DNA of the CDR3 is TGTGCCAGCAGCCGGCAGGGGGTTTATTTCTCTGGGGCCAACGTCCTGACTTTC.

The genes are TRBV2 and TRBJ1-1; a weak D match, TRBD1 (5 bases). Germline values: CDR1 SNHLY, CDR2 FYNNEI. V was pared by 1 base and J by 5 bases, with 5 bases between. The CDR3 length is 12 residues. The CDR3 DNA reads TGTGCCAGCAGTGAAGACAGGACTGAAGCTTTCTTT. The encoded protein is CASSEDRTEAFF. The full variable domain, with the rest looked up from reference TRBV2 and TRBJ1-1, is EPEVTQTPSHQVTQMGQEVILRCVPISNHLYFYWYRQILGQKVEFLVSFYNNEISEKSEIFDDQFSVERPDGSNFTLKIRSTKLEDSAMYFCASSEDRTEAFFGQGTRLTVV.

In its sample, this clonotype was seen a few times. The chain links TRBV7-6 to TRBJ2-1; 13 bases fit TRBD2. Germline lookup yields CDR1 SGHVS and CDR2 FNYEAQ. This CDR3 spans 17 amino acids. Germline trimming cut 4 bases from V and 7 bases from J; bases unmatched to any gene: 10. The CDR3 sequence is CASSSPLTSGRRNEQFF. CDR3 DNA sequence: TGTGCCAGCAGCTCCCCTCTGACTAGCGGGAGGAGGAATGAGCAGTTCTTC. Full variable domain (remainder filled in from reference TRBV7-6 and TRBJ2-1): GAGVSQSPRYKVTKRGQDVALRCDPISGHVSLYWYRQALGQGPEFLTYFNYEAQQDKSGLPNDRFSAERPEGSISTLTIQRTEQRDSAMYRCASSSPLTSGRRNEQFFGPGTRLTVL.

The V and J genes are TRBV4-2 and TRBJ2-2; perhaps TRBD2 as D (5 bases). The V end lost 4 bases, the J end lost 1 base, and 16 bases lay between the germline ends. Germline V gene sequence: CDR1 LGHNA, CDR2 YNFKEQ. This CDR3 is built from 17 residues. In DNA form, the CDR3 reads TGTGCCAGCAGCCGCACGTTAAGTAGCGAGAACACCGGGGAGCTGTTTTTT. Residues: CASSRTLSSENTGELFF.

This clonotype was detected a few times. This chain links TRBV20-1 with TRBJ1-5, with D perhaps TRBD1 (6 bases). V was trimmed by 4 bases and J by 2 bases, leaving 15 bases between them. This CDR3 is built from 15 residues. Germline values: CDR1 DFQATT, CDR2 SNEGSKA (reference sequence). The CDR3 DNA follows: TGCAGTGCTAAGCTAGGGGGTTCGGGCAATCAGCCCCAGCATTTT. It codes for CSAKLGGSGNQPQHF.

The V and J genes are TRBV20-1 and TRBJ1-6; D not certain. This CDR3 has 16 residues. Deletions cut 3 bases from V and 0 bases from J, with 12 bases between. The V gene's germline CDR1 is DFQATT and CDR2 SNEGSKA (reference sequence). The CDR3 spells CSASRAASSYNSPLHF. In DNA, the CDR3 is TGCAGTGCTAGCCGGGCCGCGAGCTCCTATAATTCACCCCTCCACTTT.

The chain combines TRBV7-2 with TRBJ2-2, with 11 bases lining up with TRBD2. The CDR3 runs to 16 residues. Per germline, CDR1 SGHTA and CDR2 FQGNSA. Trimming took 3 bases from V and 2 from J; bases not matched to a gene: 2. The CDR3 sequence is CASSLRLAGNTGELFF. The CDR3 bases are TGTGCCAGCAGCTTGCGACTAGCGGGAAACACCGGGGAGCTGTTTTTT.

The chain couples TRBV20-1 to TRBJ2-1, with 9 bases fitting TRBD2. Trimming cost V 1 base and J 2 bases; bases outside gene matches: 9. This CDR3 region has 17 residues. CDR1 and CDR2 (germline): DFQATT, SNEGSKA (reference sequence). CDR3 sequence reads: CSARGREGGRAYNEQFF. The CDR3 coding sequence is TGCAGTGCTAGAGGGAGAGAGGGCGGGAGGGCCTACAATGAGCAGTTCTTC.

Within the sample, this clonotype is large (0.1 to 1%). The chain combines TRBV28 with TRBJ1-5, with TRBD1 identical over 9 bases. V shed 6 bases, J shed 6 bases, and the junction held 3 bases outside the gene matches. This CDR3 comprises 13 residues. CDR1 and CDR2 from the germline V gene are MDHEN and SYDVKM. The CDR3 bases are TGTGCCAGCAGCAGGACAGGGGCTCAGCCCCAGCATTTT. Translation gives CASSRTGAQPQHF.

The chain uses TRBV5-6 and TRBJ2-2, with D possibly being TRBD2 (6 bases). V lost 0 bases, J lost 8 bases, and 11 bases lay in between. This CDR3 region has 14 residues. Germline values: CDR1 SGHDT, CDR2 YYEEEE. The CDR3 is CASSLGLEIGELFF. The CDR3 DNA is TGTGCCAGCAGCTTGGGACTAGAAATAGGGGAGCTGTTTTTT.

This sequence joins TRBV7-3 and TRBJ2-1, with D perhaps assigned TRBD1 or TRBD2 (6 bases each). V was shortened by 5 bases and J by 12 bases, with 20 bases between the two germline ends. The germline gives CDR1 SGHTA, CDR2 FQGTGA. The CDR3 is 14 amino acids. The CDR3 DNA is TGTGCCAGCAGCCCCACAGTCGGGGGCCCCGGGCAGTTCTTC. Amino acids: CASSPTVGGPGQFF.